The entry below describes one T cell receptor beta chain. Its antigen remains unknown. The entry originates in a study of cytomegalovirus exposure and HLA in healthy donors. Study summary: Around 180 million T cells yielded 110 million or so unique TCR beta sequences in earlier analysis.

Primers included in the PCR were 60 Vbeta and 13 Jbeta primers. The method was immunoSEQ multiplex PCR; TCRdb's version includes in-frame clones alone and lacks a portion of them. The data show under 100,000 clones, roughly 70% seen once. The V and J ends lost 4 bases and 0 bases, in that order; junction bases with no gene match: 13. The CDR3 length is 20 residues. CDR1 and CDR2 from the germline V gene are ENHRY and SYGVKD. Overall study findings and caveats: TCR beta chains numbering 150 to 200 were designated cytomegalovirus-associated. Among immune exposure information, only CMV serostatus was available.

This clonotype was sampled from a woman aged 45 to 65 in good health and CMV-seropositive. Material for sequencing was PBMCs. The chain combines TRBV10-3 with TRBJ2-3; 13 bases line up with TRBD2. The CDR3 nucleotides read TGTGCCATCAGTGGAGGAGTGATGACTAGCGGGAGGAAAAGCACAGATACGCAGTATTTT. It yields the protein CAISGGVMTSGRKSTDTQYF.